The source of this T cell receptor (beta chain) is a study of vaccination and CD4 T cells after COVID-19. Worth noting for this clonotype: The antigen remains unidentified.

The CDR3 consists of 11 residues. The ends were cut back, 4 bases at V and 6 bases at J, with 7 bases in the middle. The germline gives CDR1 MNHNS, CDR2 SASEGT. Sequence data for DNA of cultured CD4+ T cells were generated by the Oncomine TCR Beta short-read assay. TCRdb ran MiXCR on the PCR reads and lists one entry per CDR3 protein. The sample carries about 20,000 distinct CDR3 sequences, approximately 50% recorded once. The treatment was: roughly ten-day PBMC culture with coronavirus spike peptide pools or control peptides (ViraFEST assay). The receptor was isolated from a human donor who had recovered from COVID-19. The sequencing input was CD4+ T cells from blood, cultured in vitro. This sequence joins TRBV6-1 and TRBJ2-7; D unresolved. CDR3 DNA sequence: TGTGCCAGCAGTGGCGCCCTCGAGCAGTACTTC. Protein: CASSGALEQYF.